This paragraph reports one T cell receptor (beta chain). Its antigen is unknown. This record comes from a study of chemoradiotherapy in HPV16-positive cancers. Study-wide results and caveats: Candidate HPV-specific clones and E7-related TCR motifs grew in tumor during treatment.

The CDR3 extends over 14 amino acids. Germline V gene data show CDR1 as MGHRA and CDR2 as YSYEKL. Trimming cost V 0 bases and J 4 bases, with 9 bases left between them. The protocol was immunoSEQ multiplex PCR, while the TCRdb copy is restricted to in-frame clones and leaves out a portion. Altogether about 66,000 clones are present, around nine tenths being singletons, with the ten largest covering 4.2%. The chain employs TRBV4-1 and TRBJ1-1, with TRBD1 as a possible D gene (5 bases). The source is a human donor with HPV-associated anogenital cancer. The sample here was blood, taken from a patient who underwent chemoradiotherapy. In DNA form, the CDR3 reads TGCGCCAGCAGCCAAGAGGGGCCCCTCACTGAAGCTTTCTTT. Its translation is CASSQEGPLTEAFF.